This TCR beta chain was sequenced for a study of cytomegalovirus exposure and HLA in healthy donors. Study background: Early released data comprised 80 million to 100 million unique TCRs from HLA-typed donors.

Points on this clone: Its antigen remains unidentified.

PCR was performed using 60 Vbeta and 13 Jbeta primers. Profiled with immunoSEQ multiplex PCR; TCRdb holds only in-frame clones, not every one. The sample records roughly 150,000 clones, about 80% being singletons. Germline V gene lookup returns CDR1 MNHEY and CDR2 SVGAGI. The ends lost 4 bases at V and 3 bases at J; junction bases unmatched: 7. This CDR3 has 16 amino acids. Broader study findings: The presence/absence work took it that sequencing depth was about the same across donors.

The gene calls are TRBV6-5 and TRBJ1-1; 11 bases are shared with TRBD1. The TCR was taken from a woman aged 40 to 49 in good health and CMV-seronegative. Sequenced material: PBMCs. In nucleotides, the CDR3 is TGTGCCAGCAGTTCCGGACAGGGGGCTGGGCACACTGAAGCTTTCTTT. Its translation: CASSSGQGAGHTEAFF.